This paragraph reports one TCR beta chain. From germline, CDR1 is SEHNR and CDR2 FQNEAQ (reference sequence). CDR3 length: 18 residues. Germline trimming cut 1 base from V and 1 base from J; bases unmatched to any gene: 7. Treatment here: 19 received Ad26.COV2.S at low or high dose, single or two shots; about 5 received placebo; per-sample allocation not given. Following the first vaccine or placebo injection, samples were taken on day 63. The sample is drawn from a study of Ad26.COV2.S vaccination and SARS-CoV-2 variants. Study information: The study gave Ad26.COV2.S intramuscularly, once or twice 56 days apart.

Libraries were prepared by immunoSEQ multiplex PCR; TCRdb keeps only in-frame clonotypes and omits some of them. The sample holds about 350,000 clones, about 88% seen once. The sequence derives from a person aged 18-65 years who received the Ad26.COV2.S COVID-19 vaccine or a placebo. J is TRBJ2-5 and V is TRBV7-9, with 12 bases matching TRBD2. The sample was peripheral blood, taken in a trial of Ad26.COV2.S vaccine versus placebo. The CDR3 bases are TGTGCCAGCAGCTTAGGAAAGACTAGCGGGGGAGTCCAAGAGACCCAGTACTTC. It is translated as CASSLGKTSGGVQETQYF.